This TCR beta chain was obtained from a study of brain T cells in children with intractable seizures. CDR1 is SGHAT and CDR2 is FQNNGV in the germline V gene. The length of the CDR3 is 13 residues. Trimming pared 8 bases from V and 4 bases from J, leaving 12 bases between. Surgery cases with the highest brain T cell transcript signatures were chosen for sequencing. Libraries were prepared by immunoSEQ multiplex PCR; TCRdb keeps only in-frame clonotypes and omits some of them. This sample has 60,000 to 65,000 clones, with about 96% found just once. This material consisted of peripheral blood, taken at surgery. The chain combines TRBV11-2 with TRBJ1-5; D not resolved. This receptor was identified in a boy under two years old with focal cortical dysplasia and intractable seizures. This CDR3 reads CASAQALNQPQHF. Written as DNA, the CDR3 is TGTGCCAGCGCCCAAGCCCTAAATCAGCCCCAGCATTTT.